This T cell receptor beta chain derives from a study of T-cell memory formation after mild COVID-19. Study-wide results and caveats: CD4+ contracting clones were found mainly in CM and EM, and CD8+ ones in EMRA. Pre-infection memory contained some responding clones, which suggested that cross-reactive memory had joined. The SARS-CoV-2 specificity of second-wave clones reaching peak at day 37 remained unverified. CD4/CD8 balance characterized clones contracting day 15 to 85, and CD4+ skew characterized later expanders.

Germline values: CDR1 SNHLY, CDR2 FYNNEI. V was clipped by 3 bases and J by 5 bases, with 15 bases between them. CDR3 length equals 15 residues. As to this clonotype: As yet, its antigen is unknown.

TCRdb processed the 5' RACE reads anew with MiXCR; each CDR3 protein has one entry. The sample carries 400,000 or so distinct CDR3 sequences, about 20% recorded once. Material for sequencing was PBMCs or a T cell subset sorted from them (not recorded which). The sequence was collected from an adult woman who had mild COVID-19 (a few samples of this study predate the infection). Cell type and time point are not known. This chain joins TRBV2 and TRBJ2-3; tentatively, D is TRBD2 (5 bases). CDR3 nucleotides: TGTGCCAGCAGTGAGGCGGCCCGAGCGGTAGATACGCAGTATTTT. Residues: CASSEAARAVDTQYF.